This TCR beta chain is drawn from a study of siplizumab effects on memory and regulatory T cells. The CDR3 consists of 14 residues. Trimming at V came to 6 bases and at J to 2 bases, leaving 6 bases not matched to a gene. Germline loops: CDR1 LGHNT, CDR2 FRNRAP. Generated by immunoSEQ multiplex PCR, the TCRdb table keeps only in-frame clones and is missing some. Of tens of thousands of clones listed, roughly 85% are singletons. The TCR comes from a human donor in good health. The source material was memory CD4+ T cells sorted from blood. The chain carries TRBV12-5 and TRBJ1-2; 7 nucleotides align to TRBD1. Written as DNA, the CDR3 is TGTGCTAGTGGCCCGGGACAGACCAACTATGGCTACACCTTC. It is translated as CASGPGQTNYGYTF.